This T cell receptor beta chain stems from a study of graft-versus-host responses after intestinal transplantation. On the study more broadly: Recipients received multivisceral, liver-intestinal, or isolated intestinal transplants. Anti-thymocyte globulin served as induction for all recipients, who then took tacrolimus and steroids for approximately three years. General study points: Recipient marrow contained GvH clones, some of which appeared first in ileum or blood.

V was trimmed by 0 bases and J by 2 bases, leaving 16 bases between them. The CDR3 extends over 17 amino acids. CDR1 and CDR2 (germline): LNHDA, SQIVND (reference sequence). Here immunoSEQ multiplex PCR was the method, and the copy in TCRdb shows in-frame clones only, minus some. Among tens of thousands of clones listed, around 94% were seen once. Turning to this clone: Antigen: not known.

The chain joins TRBV19 to TRBJ1-2; D not certain. This material consisted of PBMCs, taken 156 days after intestinal transplant. The sequence was obtained from a human patient who received an intestinal transplant, so some T cells may come from the graft donor. The CDR3 DNA reads as TGTGCCAGTAGTATAGAGGAGCTAACCGGAGCAAACTATGGCTACACCTTC. It encodes CASSIEELTGANYGYTF.